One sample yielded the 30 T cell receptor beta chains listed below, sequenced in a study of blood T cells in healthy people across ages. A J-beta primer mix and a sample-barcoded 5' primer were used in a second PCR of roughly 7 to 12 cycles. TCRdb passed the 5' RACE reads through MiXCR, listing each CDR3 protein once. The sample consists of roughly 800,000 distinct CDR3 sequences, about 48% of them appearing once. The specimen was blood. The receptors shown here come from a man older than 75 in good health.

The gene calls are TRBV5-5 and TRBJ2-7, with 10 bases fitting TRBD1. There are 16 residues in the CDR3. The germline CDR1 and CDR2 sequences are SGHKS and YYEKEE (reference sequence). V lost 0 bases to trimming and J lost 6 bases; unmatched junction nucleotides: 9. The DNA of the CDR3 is TGTGCCAGCAGCTTGGCTCCCGGGACAGGGGTTCTCGAGCAGTACTTC. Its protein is CASSLAPGTGVLEQYF.

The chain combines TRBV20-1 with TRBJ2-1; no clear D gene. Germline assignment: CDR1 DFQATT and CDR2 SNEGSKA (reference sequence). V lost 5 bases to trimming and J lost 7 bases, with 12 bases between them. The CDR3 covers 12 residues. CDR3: CSAAVKPNEQFF. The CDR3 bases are TGCAGTGCTGCGGTCAAACCTAATGAGCAGTTCTTC.

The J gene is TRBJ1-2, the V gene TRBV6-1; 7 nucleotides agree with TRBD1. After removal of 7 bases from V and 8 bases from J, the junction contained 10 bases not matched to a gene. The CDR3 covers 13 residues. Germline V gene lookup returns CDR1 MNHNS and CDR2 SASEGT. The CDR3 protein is CASNQPGQLGYTF. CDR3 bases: TGTGCCAGCAACCAACCGGGACAGCTCGGCTACACCTTC.

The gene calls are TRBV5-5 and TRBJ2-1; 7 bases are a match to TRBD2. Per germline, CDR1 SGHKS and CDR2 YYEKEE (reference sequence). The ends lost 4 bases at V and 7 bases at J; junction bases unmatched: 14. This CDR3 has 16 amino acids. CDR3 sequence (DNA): TGTGCCAGCAGCCCAGGGAGCGGGGAAGGGAAGAATGAGCAGTTCTTC. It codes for CASSPGSGEGKNEQFF.

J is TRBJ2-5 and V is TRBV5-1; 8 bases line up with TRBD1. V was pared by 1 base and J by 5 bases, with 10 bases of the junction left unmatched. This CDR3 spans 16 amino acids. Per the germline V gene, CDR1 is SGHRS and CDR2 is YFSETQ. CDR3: CASSLRTGIRKETQYF. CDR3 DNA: TGCGCCAGCAGCTTGAGGACAGGGATACGCAAGGAGACCCAGTACTTC.

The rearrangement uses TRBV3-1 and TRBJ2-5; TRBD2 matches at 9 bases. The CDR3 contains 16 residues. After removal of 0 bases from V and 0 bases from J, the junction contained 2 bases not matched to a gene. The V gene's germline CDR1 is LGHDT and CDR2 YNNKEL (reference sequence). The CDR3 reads CASSQDLAGHQETQYF. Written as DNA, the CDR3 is TGTGCCAGCAGCCAAGACCTAGCGGGACACCAAGAGACCCAGTACTTC.

For the CDR3, the DNA is TGTGCCAGCAGTCCCCCCGGGACAGGGGGTAGAGAGACCCAGTACTTC. Encoded protein: CASSPPGTGGRETQYF. The chain carries TRBV6-6 and TRBJ2-5, with 11 bases identical to TRBD1. The V gene's germline CDR1 is MNHNY and CDR2 SVGAGI (reference sequence). The CDR3 has 16 residues. With V trimmed by 5 bases and J by 4 bases, 9 bases remained unmatched.

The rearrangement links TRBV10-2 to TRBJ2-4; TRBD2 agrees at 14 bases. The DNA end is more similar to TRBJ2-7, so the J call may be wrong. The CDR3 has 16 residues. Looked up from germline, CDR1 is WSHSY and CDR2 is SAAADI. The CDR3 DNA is TGCGCCAGCAGGGGGACTAGCGGGAGCAGGTTTTTCGAGCAGTACTTC. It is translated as CASRGTSGSRFFEQYF.

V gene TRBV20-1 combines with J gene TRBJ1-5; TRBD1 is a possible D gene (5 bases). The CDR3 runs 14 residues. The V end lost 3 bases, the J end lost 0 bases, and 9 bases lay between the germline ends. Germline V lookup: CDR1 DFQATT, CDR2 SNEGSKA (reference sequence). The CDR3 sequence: CSARGTNSNQPQHF. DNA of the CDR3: TGCAGTGCTAGGGGGACGAATAGCAATCAGCCCCAGCATTTT.

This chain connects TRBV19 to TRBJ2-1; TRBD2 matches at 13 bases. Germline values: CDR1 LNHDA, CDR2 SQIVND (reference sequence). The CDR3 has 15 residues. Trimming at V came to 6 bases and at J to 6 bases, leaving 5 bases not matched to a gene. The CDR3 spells CASRRTSGSSNEQFF. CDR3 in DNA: TGTGCCAGTAGGCGGACTAGCGGGAGTAGCAATGAGCAGTTCTTC.

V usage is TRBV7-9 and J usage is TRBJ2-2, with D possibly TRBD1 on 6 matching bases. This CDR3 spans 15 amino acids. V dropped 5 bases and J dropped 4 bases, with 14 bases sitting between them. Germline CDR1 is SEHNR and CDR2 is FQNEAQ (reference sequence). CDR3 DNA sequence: TGTGCCAGCAGCCCGCCAGGGGTAGGCACCGGGGAGCTGTTTTTT. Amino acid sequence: CASSPPGVGTGELFF.

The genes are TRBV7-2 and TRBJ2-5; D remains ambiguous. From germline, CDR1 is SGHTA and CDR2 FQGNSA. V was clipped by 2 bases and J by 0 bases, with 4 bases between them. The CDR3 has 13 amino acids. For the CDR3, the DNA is TGTGCCAGCAGCTTAACCTACCAAGAGACCCAGTACTTC. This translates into CASSLTYQETQYF. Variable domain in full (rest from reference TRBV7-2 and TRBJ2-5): GAGVSQSPSNKVTEKGKDVELRCDPISGHTALYWYRQSLGQGLEFLIYFQGNSAPDKSGLPSDRFSAERTGGSVSTLTIQRTQQEDSAVYLCASSLTYQETQYFGPGTRLLVL.

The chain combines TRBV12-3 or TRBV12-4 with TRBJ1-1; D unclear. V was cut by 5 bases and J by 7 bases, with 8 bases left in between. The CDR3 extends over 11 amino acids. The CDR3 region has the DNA TGTGCCAGCAGTCGCGGATATGAAGCTTTCTTT. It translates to CASSRGYEAFF.

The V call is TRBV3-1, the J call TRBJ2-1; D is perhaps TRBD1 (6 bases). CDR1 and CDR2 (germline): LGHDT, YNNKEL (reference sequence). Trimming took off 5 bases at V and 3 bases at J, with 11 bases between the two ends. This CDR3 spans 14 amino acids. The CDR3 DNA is TGTGCCAGCAGCACCCAGGACAGCTACAATGAGCAGTTCTTC. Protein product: CASSTQDSYNEQFF.

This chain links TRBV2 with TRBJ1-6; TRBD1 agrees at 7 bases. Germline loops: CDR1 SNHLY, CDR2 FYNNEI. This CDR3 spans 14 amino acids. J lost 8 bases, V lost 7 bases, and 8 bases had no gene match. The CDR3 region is CASTGTDGDSPLHF. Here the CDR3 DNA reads TGTGCCAGCACCGGGACAGACGGGGATTCACCCCTCCACTTT.

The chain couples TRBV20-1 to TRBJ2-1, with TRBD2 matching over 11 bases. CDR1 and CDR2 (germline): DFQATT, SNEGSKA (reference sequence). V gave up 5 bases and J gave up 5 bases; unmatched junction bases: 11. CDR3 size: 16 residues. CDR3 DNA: TGCAGTGCTTCCCCTTTAGCGGGAGGGCCCCACAATGAGCAGTTCTTC. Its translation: CSASPLAGGPHNEQFF.

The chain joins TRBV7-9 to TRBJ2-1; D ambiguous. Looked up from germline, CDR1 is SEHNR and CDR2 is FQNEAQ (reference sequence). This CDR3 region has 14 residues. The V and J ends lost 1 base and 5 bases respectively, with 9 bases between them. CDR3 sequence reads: CASSLVLANNEQFF. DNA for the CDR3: TGTGCCAGCAGCTTAGTTCTTGCCAACAATGAGCAGTTCTTC. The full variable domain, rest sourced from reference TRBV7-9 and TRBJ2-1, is DTGVSQNPRHKITKRGQNVTFRCDPISEHNRLYWYRQTLGQGPEFLTYFQNEAQLEKSRLLSDRFSAERPKGSFSTLEIQRTEQGDSAMYLCASSLVLANNEQFFGPGTRLTVL.

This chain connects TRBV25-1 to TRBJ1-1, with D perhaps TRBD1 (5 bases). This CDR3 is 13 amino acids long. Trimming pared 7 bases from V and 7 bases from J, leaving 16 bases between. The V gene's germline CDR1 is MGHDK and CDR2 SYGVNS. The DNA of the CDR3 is TGTGCCAGCACCGGGGGGGGGTGGAGTGAAGCTTTCTTT. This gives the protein CASTGGGWSEAFF.

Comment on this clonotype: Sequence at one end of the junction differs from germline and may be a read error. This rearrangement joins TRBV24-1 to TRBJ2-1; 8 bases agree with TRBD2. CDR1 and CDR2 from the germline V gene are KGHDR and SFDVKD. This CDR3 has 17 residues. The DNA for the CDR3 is TGTGTCACCAGTGAACCCAGCGGGGGAAGCTCCTACAATGAGCAGTTCTTC. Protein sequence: CVTSEPSGGSSYNEQFF.

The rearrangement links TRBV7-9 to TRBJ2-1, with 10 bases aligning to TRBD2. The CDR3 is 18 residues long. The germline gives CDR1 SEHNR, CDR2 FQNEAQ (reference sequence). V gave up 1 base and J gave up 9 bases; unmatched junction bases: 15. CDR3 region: CASSLVAGASGRSFEQFF. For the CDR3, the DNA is TGTGCCAGCAGCTTAGTGGCGGGTGCTAGCGGGAGATCCTTTGAGCAGTTCTTC.

CDR3 residues: CASSLRDTPYEQYF. The CDR3, as DNA: TGTGCCTCCTCCCTCCGGGACACCCCCTACGAGCAGTACTTC. The rearrangement joins TRBV2 to TRBJ2-7; possibly TRBD1 for D (6 bases). Per germline, CDR1 SNHLY and CDR2 FYNNEI. This CDR3 is 14 amino acids long. V lost 11 bases, J lost 2 bases, and 19 bases lay in between.

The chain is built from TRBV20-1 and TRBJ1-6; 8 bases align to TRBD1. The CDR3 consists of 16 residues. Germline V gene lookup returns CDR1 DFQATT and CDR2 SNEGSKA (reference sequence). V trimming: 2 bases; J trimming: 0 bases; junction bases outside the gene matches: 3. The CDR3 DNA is TGCAGTGCTAGATCAACAGGGGGCTCCTATAATTCACCCCTCCACTTT. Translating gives CSARSTGGSYNSPLHF.

CDR3 bases: TGTGCCAGCAGTTCCATCAGGGGGCGCAGCCCCACAGATACGCAGTATTTT. It codes for CASSSIRGRSPTDTQYF. This chain joins TRBV28 and TRBJ2-3, with 8 bases that match TRBD1. Unmatched junction bases numbered 11, after V lost 4 bases and J lost 2 bases. This CDR3 has 17 amino acids. Germline V gives CDR1 MDHEN, CDR2 SYDVKM. The entire variable domain, with the rest obtained from reference TRBV28 and TRBJ2-3, is as follows: DVKVTQSSRYLVKRTGEKVFLECVQDMDHENMFWYRQDPGLGLRLIYFSYDVKMKEKGDIPEGYSVSREKKERFSLILESASTNQTSMYLCASSSIRGRSPTDTQYFGPGTRLTVL.

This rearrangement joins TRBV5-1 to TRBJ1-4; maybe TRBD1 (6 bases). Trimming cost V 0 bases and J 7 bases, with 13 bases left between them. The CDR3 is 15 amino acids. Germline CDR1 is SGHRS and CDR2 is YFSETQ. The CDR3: CASSLGGQKGEKLFF. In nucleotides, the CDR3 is TGCGCCAGCAGCTTGGGTGGACAGAAGGGTGAAAAACTGTTTTTT. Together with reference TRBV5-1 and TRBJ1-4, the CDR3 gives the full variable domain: KAGVTQTPRYLIKTRGQQVTLSCSPISGHRSVSWYQQTPGQGLQFLFEYFSETQRNKGNFPGRFSGRQFSNSRSEMNVSTLELGDSALYLCASSLGGQKGEKLFFGSGTQLSVL.

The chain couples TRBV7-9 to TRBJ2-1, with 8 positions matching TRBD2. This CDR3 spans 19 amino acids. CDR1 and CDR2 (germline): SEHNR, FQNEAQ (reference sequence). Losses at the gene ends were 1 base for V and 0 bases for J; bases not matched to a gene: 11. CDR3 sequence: CASSLGILAGSSSYNEQFF. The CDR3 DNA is TGTGCCAGCAGCTTAGGAATTTTAGCGGGATCCAGCTCCTACAATGAGCAGTTCTTC.

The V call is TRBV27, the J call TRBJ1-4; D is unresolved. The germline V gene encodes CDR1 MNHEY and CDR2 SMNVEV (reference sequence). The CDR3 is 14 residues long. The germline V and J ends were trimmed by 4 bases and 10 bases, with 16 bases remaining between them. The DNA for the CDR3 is TGTGCCAGCAGTTCACCCCAGGATGGCGGAAAACTGTTTTTT. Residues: CASSSPQDGGKLFF.

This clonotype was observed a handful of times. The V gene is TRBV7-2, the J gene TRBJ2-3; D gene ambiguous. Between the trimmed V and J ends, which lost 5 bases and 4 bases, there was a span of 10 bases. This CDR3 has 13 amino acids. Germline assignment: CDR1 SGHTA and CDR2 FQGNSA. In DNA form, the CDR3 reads TGTGCCAGCAGCGGCGACAAGCCAGATACGCAGTATTTT. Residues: CASSGDKPDTQYF.

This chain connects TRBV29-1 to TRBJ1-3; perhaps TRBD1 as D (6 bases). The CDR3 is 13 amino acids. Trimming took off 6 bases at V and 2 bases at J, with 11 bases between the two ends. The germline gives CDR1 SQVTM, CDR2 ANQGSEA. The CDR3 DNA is TGCAGCGTCAAAAGGGACACTGGAAACACCATATATTTT. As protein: CSVKRDTGNTIYF. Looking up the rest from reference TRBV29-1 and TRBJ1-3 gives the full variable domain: SAVISQKPSRDICQRGTSLTIQCQVDSQVTMMFWYRQQPGQSLTLIATANQGSEATYESGFVIDKFPISRPNLTFSTLTVSNMSPEDSSIYLCSVKRDTGNTIYFGEGSWLTVV.

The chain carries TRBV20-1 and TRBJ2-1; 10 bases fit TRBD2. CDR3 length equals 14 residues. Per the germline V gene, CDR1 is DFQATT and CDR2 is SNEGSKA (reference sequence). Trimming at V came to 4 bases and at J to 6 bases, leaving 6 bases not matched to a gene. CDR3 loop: CSATLAGAGNEQFF. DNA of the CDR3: TGCAGTGCTACCCTAGCGGGAGCTGGCAATGAGCAGTTCTTC.

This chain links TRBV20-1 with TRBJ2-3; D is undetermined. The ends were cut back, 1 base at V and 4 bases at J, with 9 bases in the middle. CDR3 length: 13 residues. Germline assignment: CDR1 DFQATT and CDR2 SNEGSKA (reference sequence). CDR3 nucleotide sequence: TGCAGTGCTAGAGTGTGGGTGCCAGATACGCAGTATTTT. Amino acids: CSARVWVPDTQYF.